Each of the 26 T cell receptor beta chains below was sequenced from the same sample in a study of blood T cell repertoires in COVID-19. Sequencing was performed with immunoSEQ multiplex PCR; in TCRdb, only in-frame clones are kept and a portion is missing. Altogether about 230,000 clones are present, approximately 87% being singletons, with the ten largest covering approximately 2.6%. The sequenced sample consisted of peripheral blood. The source is a woman in her sixties or seventies with active or convalescent COVID-19.

J is TRBJ1-4 and V is TRBV19; D is ambiguous. The CDR3 has 15 amino acids. V lost 3 bases to trimming and J lost 6 bases, with 14 bases between them. Germline-derived CDR1 and CDR2 are LNHDA and SQIVND (reference sequence). CDR3 in amino acids: CASSIRTGSYEKLFF. CDR3 nucleotide sequence: TGTGCCAGTAGTATTAGGACGGGAAGTTATGAAAAACTGTTTTTT.

This chain links TRBV28 with TRBJ1-1, with D possibly TRBD1 on 6 matching bases. Germline CDR1 is MDHEN and CDR2 is SYDVKM. This CDR3 is 16 amino acids long. Trimming took off 5 bases at V and 1 base at J, with 17 bases between the two ends. CDR3 protein: CASSPSRTARNTEAFF. The CDR3, as DNA: TGTGCCAGCAGTCCATCCCGGACAGCCAGGAACACTGAAGCTTTCTTT.

The chain combines TRBV6-5 with TRBJ1-2, with 7 bases identical to TRBD1. The CDR3 extends over 15 amino acids. Trimming cost V 9 bases and J 0 bases; bases outside gene matches: 10. Germline assignment: CDR1 MNHEY and CDR2 SVGAGI. In nucleotides, the CDR3 is TGTGCCAGTAGCCAGGGGGACCCAGCTAACTATGGCTACACCTTC. Amino acids: CASSQGDPANYGYTF.

This chain joins TRBV19 and TRBJ1-4, with D maybe TRBD1 (6 bases). Per the germline V gene, CDR1 is LNHDA and CDR2 is SQIVND (reference sequence). The CDR3 loop spans 14 amino acids. V lost 9 bases, J lost 8 bases, and 19 bases lay in between. The CDR3 DNA reads as TGTGCCAGCCGTACGGGGGGCTCCTGGGAAAAACTGTTTTTT. Protein product: CASRTGGSWEKLFF.

The chain uses TRBV5-1 and TRBJ1-1; 11 bases are a match to TRBD1. The CDR3 has 14 amino acids. The V and J ends lost 4 bases and 9 bases, in that order; junction bases with no gene match: 8. Germline V CDR1 and CDR2: SGHRS, YFSETQ. Written as DNA, the CDR3 is TGCGCCAGCAGCATGGACAGGGGGCGGGTGAAAGCTTTCTTT. Protein: CASSMDRGRVKAFF. The full variable domain, completed using reference TRBV5-1 and TRBJ1-1, is KAGVTQTPRYLIKTRGQQVTLSCSPISGHRSVSWYQQTPGQGLQFLFEYFSETQRNKGNFPGRFSGRQFSNSRSEMNVSTLELGDSALYLCASSMDRGRVKAFFGQGTRLTVV.

This clone was detected a few times. The rearrangement joins TRBV29-1 to TRBJ2-3, with 8 bases identical to TRBD1. The CDR3 covers 11 residues. V shed 8 bases and J 5 bases; nucleotides not matched to a gene: 3. The germline V gene has CDR1 SQVTM and CDR2 ANQGSEA. The CDR3 loop is CSSRGRDTQYF. CDR3 sequence (DNA): TGCAGCTCCAGGGGGCGAGATACGCAGTATTTT.

This chain joins TRBV12-3 or TRBV12-4 and TRBJ2-2; TRBD2 is a possible D gene (6 bases). The CDR3 extends over 12 amino acids. Between the trimmed V and J ends, which lost 6 bases and 6 bases, there was a span of 8 bases. In DNA form, the CDR3 reads TGTGCCAGCAGCACGGGGGCCGGGGAGCTGTTTTTT. Translation gives CASSTGAGELFF.

The chain joins TRBV27 to TRBJ2-7; TRBD2 might be the D (5 bases). Germline CDR1 is MNHEY and CDR2 is SMNVEV (reference sequence). V was cut by 8 bases and J by 2 bases, with 13 bases left in between. This CDR3 has 13 amino acids. CDR3 nucleotides: TGTGCCAGCGCCGGGGTCGACCCCTACGAGCAGTACTTC. Its translation is CASAGVDPYEQYF.

The rearrangement joins TRBV19 to TRBJ1-1, with a possible D match to TRBD1 (5 bases). Trimming cost V 5 bases and J 2 bases, with 12 bases left between them. Germline V gene sequence: CDR1 LNHDA, CDR2 SQIVND (reference sequence). The CDR3 length is 14 residues. CDR3: CASSRGEGNTEAFF. In nucleotides, the CDR3 is TGTGCCAGTAGTCGGGGGGAGGGAAACACTGAAGCTTTCTTT.

The gene calls are TRBV5-1 and TRBJ2-7; 13 positions agree with TRBD2. The CDR3 loop spans 19 amino acids. J gave up 2 bases and V 4 bases, and 15 bases lay outside the gene matches. Germline CDR1 SGHRS, CDR2 YFSETQ. The CDR3 is CASSPVSGLAGQDAYEQYF. The CDR3 nucleotides read TGCGCCAGCAGCCCCGTCTCGGGACTAGCGGGACAAGACGCCTACGAGCAGTACTTC.

V is TRBV9 and J is TRBJ2-1; D may be TRBD2 (5 bases). V dropped 4 bases and J dropped 0 bases, with 14 bases sitting between them. The CDR3 consists of 16 residues. Germline assignment: CDR1 SGDLS and CDR2 YYNGEE. The CDR3 bases are TGTGCCAGCAGCCCCATAGCGACGAGCTCCTACAATGAGCAGTTCTTC. The encoded protein is CASSPIATSSYNEQFF. Based on the CDR3 plus reference TRBV9 and TRBJ2-1, the full variable domain is DSGVTQTPKHLITATGQRVTLRCSPRSGDLSVYWYQQSLDQGLQFLIQYYNGEERAKGNILERFSAQQFPDLHSELNLSSLELGDSALYFCASSPIATSSYNEQFFGPGTRLTVL.

The chain recombines TRBV24-1 with TRBJ2-1; 8 nucleotides line up with TRBD1. CDR3 size: 16 residues. V was pared by 4 bases and J by 6 bases, with 10 bases of the junction left unmatched. The germline gives CDR1 KGHDR, CDR2 SFDVKD. The CDR3 DNA reads as TGTGCCACCAGTGACCCGGGACAGGCTGCCCCCAATGAGCAGTTCTTC. Translating it yields CATSDPGQAAPNEQFF.

The chain carries TRBV2 and TRBJ2-5; D gene ambiguous. V was trimmed by 1 base and J by 7 bases, leaving 10 bases between them. The CDR3 totals 13 residues. CDR1 is SNHLY and CDR2 is FYNNEI in the germline V gene. The CDR3 DNA reads TGTGCCAGCAGTGAAGAGCCGGCAGGGACCCAGTACTTC. It translates to CASSEEPAGTQYF.

The rearrangement joins TRBV7-2 to TRBJ1-2; D not certain. Per germline, CDR1 SGHTA and CDR2 FQGNSA. The CDR3 runs 15 residues. Trimming shortened V by 0 bases and J by 3 bases, and 11 bases separated the two germline ends. DNA of the CDR3: TGTGCCAGCAGCTTAGCTCCCGACTCCTACTATGGCTACACCTTC. As protein: CASSLAPDSYYGYTF.

This chain connects TRBV3-1 (or the pseudogene TRBV3-2) to TRBJ1-2, with TRBD1 matching 7 bases. The CDR3 is 13 residues long. Germline CDR1 LGHDT, CDR2 YNNKEL (reference sequence). The trim removed 4 bases at V and 6 bases at J, leaving 5 bases unmatched. The chain's CDR3 is CASSRTGDNGYTF. CDR3 bases: TGTGCCAGCAGCCGTACAGGGGACAATGGCTACACCTTC.

J is TRBJ2-5 and V is TRBV9; TRBD2 agrees at 16 bases. Germline-derived CDR1 and CDR2 are SGDLS and YYNGEE. This CDR3 is built from 16 residues. J was trimmed by 5 bases and V by 0 bases; bases with no gene match: 1. DNA for the CDR3: TGTGCCAGCAGCGTAGCGGGACTAGCGGGGGGGGAGACCCAGTACTTC. Its protein product is CASSVAGLAGGETQYF.

The V gene is TRBV11-1, the J gene TRBJ1-1; perhaps TRBD1 as D (5 bases). V was clipped by 5 bases and J by 3 bases, with 13 bases between them. CDR1 is SGHAT, CDR2 FQDESV, per germline (reference sequence). The CDR3 extends over 14 amino acids. In nucleotides, the CDR3 is TGTGCCAGCAGCCAGGCGGGGGAGTACACTGAAGCTTTCTTT. Translating gives CASSQAGEYTEAFF.

CDR3 sequence (DNA): TGTGCCAGCAGCATAGGACAGGGGGCGCAATGGGAGACCCAGTACTTC. This codes for CASSIGQGAQWETQYF. The chain couples TRBV7-2 to TRBJ2-5, with 11 bases identical to TRBD1. This CDR3 has 16 residues. Germline V gene data show CDR1 as SGHTA and CDR2 as FQGNSA. V was clipped by 5 bases and J by 5 bases; unmatched bases: 10.

The V gene is TRBV7-2, the J gene TRBJ1-4; no firm D call. CDR1 and CDR2 from the germline V gene are SGHTA and FQGNSA. The V gene lost 4 bases and the J gene lost 7 bases, with 7 bases spanning the gap. This CDR3 spans 12 amino acids. The CDR3 here is CASSYLSEKLFF. Here the CDR3 DNA reads TGTGCCAGCAGCTACCTAAGTGAAAAACTGTTTTTT.

Ten or more counts support this clone. This chain connects TRBV5-1 to TRBJ2-3, with 7 bases lining up with TRBD1. With V trimmed by 3 bases and J by 2 bases, 12 bases remained unmatched. The germline gives CDR1 SGHRS, CDR2 YFSETQ. This CDR3 region has 17 residues. The DNA of the CDR3 is TGCGCCAGCAGCTCCCTGATTGGGACAGAGTACACAGATACGCAGTATTTT. It translates to CASSSLIGTEYTDTQYF.

The J gene is TRBJ2-7, the V gene TRBV3-1 (or the pseudogene TRBV3-2), with 12 bases identical to TRBD2. From germline, CDR1 is LGHDT and CDR2 YNNKEL (reference sequence). The ends lost 4 bases at V and 3 bases at J; junction bases unmatched: 4. This CDR3 comprises 15 residues. The CDR3 region is CASSPGLAGLYEQYF. DNA for the CDR3: TGTGCCAGCAGCCCGGGACTAGCGGGTCTCTACGAGCAGTACTTC.

V is TRBV12-5 and J is TRBJ2-3; 9 bases match TRBD1. Unmatched junction bases numbered 5, after V lost 7 bases and J lost 6 bases. The CDR3 extends over 13 amino acids. The germline V gene has CDR1 LGHNT and CDR2 FRNRAP. CDR3 sequence reads: CASEGQGSDTQYF. In nucleotides, the CDR3 is TGTGCTAGTGAGGGACAGGGTTCCGATACGCAGTATTTT.

The chain combines TRBV27 with TRBJ1-4, with 8 bases matching TRBD1. This CDR3 is built from 16 residues. V was clipped by 6 bases and J by 0 bases; unmatched bases: 6. Germline V gives CDR1 MNHEY, CDR2 SMNVEV (reference sequence). CDR3: CASRSTRGPTNEKLFF. In DNA form, the CDR3 reads TGTGCCAGCAGGTCTACCAGGGGGCCAACTAATGAAAAACTGTTTTTT. Full variable domain (outside the CDR3, taken from reference TRBV27 and TRBJ1-4): EAQVTQNPRYLITVTGKKLTVTCSQNMNHEYMSWYRQDPGLGLRQIYYSMNVEVTDKGDVPEGYKVSRKEKRNFPLILESPSPNQTSLYFCASRSTRGPTNEKLFFGSGTQLSVL.

The V and J genes are TRBV19 and TRBJ2-1, with TRBD2 matching over 10 bases. This CDR3 region has 17 residues. The V gene's germline CDR1 is LNHDA and CDR2 SQIVND (reference sequence). V was clipped by 6 bases and J by 2 bases; unmatched bases: 10. The chain's CDR3 is CASSRTGLALAYNEQFF. The CDR3 DNA reads as TGTGCCAGTAGCCGCACGGGACTAGCGTTAGCCTACAATGAGCAGTTCTTC.

The chain uses TRBV5-3 and TRBJ2-1; a weak D match, TRBD1 (6 bases). TRBV5-3 is designated an ORF whose function remains uncertain. The CDR3 spans 15 residues. V lost 1 base to trimming and J lost 4 bases, with 12 bases between them. The CDR3 DNA reads as TGTGCCAGAAGCTTGAAACGGACAGAATACAATGAGCAGTTCTTC. Amino acid sequence: CARSLKRTEYNEQFF.

This clone appeared a few times. The chain uses TRBV6-6 and TRBJ1-1; tentative D call: TRBD1 (5 bases). The CDR3 is 14 amino acids. Germline-derived CDR1 and CDR2 are MNHNY and SVGAGI (reference sequence). Trimming removed 2 bases from V and 5 bases from J, with 12 bases in between. The DNA of the CDR3 is TGTGCCAGCAGTTACCCGGGGGTGGGTACTGAAGCTTTCTTT. Encoded protein: CASSYPGVGTEAFF.